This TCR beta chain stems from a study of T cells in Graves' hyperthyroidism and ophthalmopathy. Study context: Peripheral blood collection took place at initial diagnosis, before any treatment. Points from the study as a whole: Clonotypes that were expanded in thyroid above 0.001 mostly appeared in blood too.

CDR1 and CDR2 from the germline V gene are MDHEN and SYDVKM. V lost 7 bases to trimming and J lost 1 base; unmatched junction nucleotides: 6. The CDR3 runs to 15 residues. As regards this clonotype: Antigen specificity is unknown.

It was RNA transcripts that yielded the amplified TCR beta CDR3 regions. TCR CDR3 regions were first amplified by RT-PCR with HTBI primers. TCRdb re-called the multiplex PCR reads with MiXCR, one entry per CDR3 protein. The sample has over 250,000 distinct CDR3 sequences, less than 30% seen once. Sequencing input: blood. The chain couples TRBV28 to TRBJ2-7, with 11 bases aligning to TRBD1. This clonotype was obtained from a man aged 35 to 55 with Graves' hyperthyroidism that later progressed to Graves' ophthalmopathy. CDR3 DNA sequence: TGTGCCAGCAAGATGGGACAGGGGGTTTCCTACGAGCAGTACTTC. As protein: CASKMGQGVSYEQYF.